The 20 T cell receptor beta chains presented below share a single source sample, sequenced in a study of OX40 agonist ivuxolimab in advanced cancers. Clones were read by immunoSEQ multiplex PCR, and TCRdb kept only the in-frame ones, dropping some. The table lists about 80,000 clones, roughly 93% of them singletons. This specimen consisted of CD4+ or CD8+ T cells sorted from blood, obtained in a trial of the OX40 agonist ivuxolimab. The receptors were sampled from an adult with an advanced solid tumor such as melanoma, head and neck, liver or kidney cancer.

The chain has TRBV5-4 and TRBJ2-7; no definite D call. The ends were cut back, 0 bases at V and 3 bases at J, with 16 bases in the middle. The CDR3 spans 16 residues. Germline CDR1 SGHNT, CDR2 YYREEE (reference sequence). In nucleotides, the CDR3 is TGTGCCAGCAGCTTGGCCAAGGGTTCCTACCTCTACGAGCAGTACTTC. Its protein product is CASSLAKGSYLYEQYF.

The chain combines TRBV25-1 with TRBJ1-1, with 7 positions matching TRBD1. V lost 6 bases and J lost 3; bases outside the gene matches: 7. The CDR3 totals 14 residues. CDR1 and CDR2 from the germline V gene are MGHDK and SYGVNS. The CDR3 DNA is TGTGCCAGCAGCGTATCAGGGGGGGACACTGAAGCTTTCTTT. Residues: CASSVSGGDTEAFF.

The V and J genes are TRBV7-9 and TRBJ2-7, with TRBD2 as a possible D gene (6 bases). V shed 6 bases and J shed 5 bases, with 17 bases lying between them. The CDR3 has 14 residues. Germline V lookup: CDR1 SEHNR, CDR2 FQNEAQ (reference sequence). CDR3 protein: CASSQLAGTHEQYF. The CDR3 region has the DNA TGTGCCAGCAGTCAGTTGGCGGGAACCCACGAGCAGTACTTC.

The chain is built from TRBV18 and TRBJ2-7; 8 positions match TRBD2. Germline lookup yields CDR1 KGHSH and CDR2 LQKENI. Trimming cost V 1 base and J 0 bases; bases outside gene matches: 2. CDR3 length: 15 amino acids. The CDR3 nucleotides read TGTGCCAGCTCACCACAGGCGGGAGGCTCCTACGAGCAGTACTTC. Translated, it gives CASSPQAGGSYEQYF.

The chain combines TRBV5-1 with TRBJ1-1; unclear D gene. V was trimmed by 4 bases and J by 1 base, leaving 20 bases between them. Germline assignment: CDR1 SGHRS and CDR2 YFSETQ. The CDR3 length is 17 residues. The CDR3, as DNA: TGCGCCAGCAGCCCAAGCGCTGCGGGAGTTCGGAACACTGAAGCTTTCTTT. It specifies CASSPSAAGVRNTEAFF.

This clone was observed a handful of times. V usage is TRBV5-5 and J usage is TRBJ2-7; D possibly matches TRBD1 or TRBD2 (5 bases each). The CDR3 sequence is 14 residues long. CDR1 and CDR2 (germline): SGHKS, YYEKEE (reference sequence). The V and J ends lost 0 bases and 3 bases respectively, with 10 bases between them. CDR3 residues: CASSLAQGDYEQYF. DNA of the CDR3: TGTGCCAGCAGCTTGGCGCAGGGAGACTACGAGCAGTACTTC.

J is TRBJ2-3 and V is TRBV9; a possible D gene is TRBD1 (5 bases). Trimming stripped 3 bases from V and 0 bases from J, with 11 bases between. CDR1 is SGDLS, CDR2 YYNGEE, per germline. The CDR3 is 15 amino acids. The CDR3 nucleotides read TGTGCCAGCAGCGGGATGACAGCAAGCACAGATACGCAGTATTTT. This encodes CASSGMTASTDTQYF.

The CDR3 region has the DNA TGTGCCTGGACAGGAAATTCACCCCTCCACTTT. Protein product: CAWTGNSPLHF. The gene calls are TRBV30 and TRBJ1-6, with unresolved D. The CDR3 extends over 11 amino acids. V was pared by 4 bases and J by 7 bases, with 5 bases between. Per germline, CDR1 GTSNPN and CDR2 SVGIG (reference sequence).

The chain links TRBV15 to TRBJ1-2; no firm D call. The CDR3 is 12 residues long. V was cut by 5 bases and J by 1 base, with 5 bases left in between. CDR1 LNHNV and CDR2 YYDKDF come from the germline V gene (reference sequence). The DNA for the CDR3 is TGTGCCACCAGCGGGCTTAACTATGGCTACACCTTC. It translates to CATSGLNYGYTF.

A single count supports this clone. The rearrangement joins TRBV28 to TRBJ2-5; D unresolved. CDR1 and CDR2 from the germline V gene are MDHEN and SYDVKM. This CDR3 is built from 14 residues. V was trimmed by 3 bases and J by 4 bases, leaving 12 bases between them. The CDR3 spells CASSFTLPRETQYF. The CDR3, as DNA: TGTGCCAGCAGTTTTACCCTACCCCGAGAGACCCAGTACTTC. Filled out from reference TRBV28 and TRBJ2-5, the complete variable domain reads DVKVTQSSRYLVKRTGEKVFLECVQDMDHENMFWYRQDPGLGLRLIYFSYDVKMKEKGDIPEGYSVSREKKERFSLILESASTNQTSMYLCASSFTLPRETQYFGPGTRLLVL.

The chain employs TRBV14 and TRBJ2-5; no reliable D call. V was trimmed by 1 base and J by 2 bases, leaving 8 bases between them. The V gene's germline CDR1 is SGHDN and CDR2 FVKESK. This CDR3 spans 14 amino acids. The chain's CDR3 is CASSQGQIQETQYF. The CDR3 bases are TGTGCCAGCAGCCAAGGACAAATACAAGAGACCCAGTACTTC.

The genes are TRBV7-8 and TRBJ2-7; D is unresolved. V was trimmed by 3 bases and J by 6 bases, leaving 15 bases between them. Germline V gene data show CDR1 as SGHVS and CDR2 as FQNEAQ. This CDR3 region has 14 residues. The CDR3 nucleotides are TGTGCCAGCAGCTTTAGCCAGGTGGGATCCGAGCAGTACTTC. It translates to CASSFSQVGSEQYF.

This rearrangement joins TRBV6-1 to TRBJ2-5; 8 nucleotides match TRBD2. The CDR3 loop spans 17 amino acids. Germline V gene sequence: CDR1 MNHNS, CDR2 SASEGT. V lost 4 bases and J lost 5; bases outside the gene matches: 15. The CDR3 reads CASSAPLGRGDSETQYF. The CDR3 DNA reads as TGTGCCAGCAGTGCCCCGTTGGGGCGGGGGGATTCGGAGACCCAGTACTTC.

The rearrangement links TRBV4-3 to TRBJ2-2; unclear D gene. There are 14 residues in the CDR3. V lost 1 base, J lost 3 bases, and 6 bases lay in between. CDR1 and CDR2 from the germline V gene are LGHNA and YSLEER. The CDR3: CASSQARDTGELFF. The CDR3, as DNA: TGCGCCAGCAGCCAAGCCCGGGACACCGGGGAGCTGTTTTTT.

This clone was seen only once. V usage is TRBV28 and J usage is TRBJ1-1; D is unresolved. Germline V gives CDR1 MDHEN, CDR2 SYDVKM. The CDR3 is 14 amino acids. V was shortened by 7 bases and J by 3 bases, with 15 bases between the two germline ends. In DNA, the CDR3 is TGTGCCAGCATAAAGGAAGCTCACTACACTGAAGCTTTCTTT. Protein product: CASIKEAHYTEAFF.

In this sample, this clone turned up a few times. The V call is TRBV13, the J call TRBJ2-1, with D perhaps being TRBD1 or TRBD2 (7 bases each). This CDR3 contains 15 residues. The germline CDR1 and CDR2 sequences are PRHDT and FYEKMQ (reference sequence). V was pared by 5 bases and J by 9 bases, with 20 bases between. The CDR3 DNA reads TGTGCCAGCAGCCCCCAGGGAGGGGGCATAGGTGAGCAGTTCTTC. Protein: CASSPQGGGIGEQFF.

This clone has a single count. V usage is TRBV5-4 and J usage is TRBJ2-3, with 10 bases lining up with TRBD2. CDR3 length: 17 residues. The trim removed 1 base at V and 2 bases at J, leaving 7 bases unmatched. Per germline, CDR1 SGHNT and CDR2 YYREEE (reference sequence). CDR3 coding DNA: TGTGCCAGCAGCTTGCCCAGCGGGGGGGTCAACACAGATACGCAGTATTTT. Translation gives CASSLPSGGVNTDTQYF.

The J gene is TRBJ2-1, the V gene TRBV7-2; possible D gene TRBD2, 6 bases. Germline loops: CDR1 SGHTA, CDR2 FQGNSA. The V end was cut by 7 bases, the J end by 7 bases, with 20 bases between. The CDR3 runs to 15 residues. CDR3 loop: CASTLAGPRRNEQFF. DNA for the CDR3: TGTGCCAGCACCTTGGCGGGACCTAGACGTAATGAGCAGTTCTTC.

The chain joins TRBV11-3 to TRBJ1-2; 8 bases align to TRBD1. CDR3 length equals 14 residues. Germline CDR1 reads SGHNT; CDR2 reads YENEEA. The J segment lost 3 bases and the V segment lost 5 bases, leaving 5 bases of the junction unmatched. Here the CDR3 DNA reads TGTGCCAGCAGCGAACAGGGGGTTCACTATGGCTACACCTTC. This codes for CASSEQGVHYGYTF.

The V gene is TRBV18, the J gene TRBJ1-1; TRBD1 matches at 9 bases. Germline lookup yields CDR1 KGHSH and CDR2 LQKENI. The junction had 6 bases not matched to a gene; V was cut back by 3 bases and J by 7 bases. The CDR3 runs to 14 residues. The CDR3 DNA sequence: TGTGCCAGCTCACCTCTTACAGGGGGCGATGAAGCTTTCTTT. Translation: CASSPLTGGDEAFF.